This TCR beta chain was retrieved from a study of cytomegalovirus exposure and HLA in healthy donors (TCRdb year 2017). About the investigation overall: According to an earlier analysis of 550 to 700 of the donors, roughly 180 million T cells yielded 90 million to 140 million unique TCR beta sequences and 276 Gb of sequence data. A later analysis re-examined previously published TCR beta repertoires from 610 or so donors and added high-resolution HLA genotyping to investigate patterns of TCR occurrence. All discovery cohort repertoires had been generated on a single sequencing platform. To predict cytomegalovirus infection status, the study brought together high-throughput TCR immunosequencing, statistical association of individual TCRs with disease status, and machine learning. A later genetic analysis took genome-wide SNP genotypes for about 55% of the roughly 670 donors and used that subset as a discovery cohort. The study used immunosequencing to profile the T cell repertoires of 666 subjects and linked those repertoires to cytomegalovirus serostatus. Roughly 5 DR-DQ haplotypes were handled as single units for association and clustering, since linkage in the cohort was strong. About 300 gigabases of sequencing data and around 87 million unique TCR sequences were included in an early release covering roughly 600 HLA-typed donors. HLA typing covered class I and class II loci at four-digit resolution. Across around 400 genotyped donors of the cohort, an average of 235,054 unique TCR beta nucleotide sequences per donor were sequenced, and approximately 17% of those sequences were non-productive. Typing coverage differed by locus: A, B, C, DRB1 and DQB1 were typed in about 629-640 donors, DQA1 in 500 to 550, DPA1 in approximately 600, and DPB1 in just under 490. The aim of the study was to test whether cataloging public T cell receptors could identify signatures of past pathogen exposure. In an earlier analysis of 500 to 650 of the donors, high-throughput TCR beta sequencing was used to judge whether each TCR beta V gene segment behaved as functional or pseudogenic. Donor age, sex, ethnicity and CMV serostatus were compiled together with the repertoire data. Of the roughly 430 genotyped donors, approximately 80% fell in the genetic ancestry cluster associated with self-reported Caucasian donors. Along with the approximately 700-subject first cohort, a separate validation cohort of over a hundred different subjects was used. Rather than using new phenotypic data, the later analysis identified candidate immune exposures from TCR beta sequences and from how often those sequences occurred across donors.

With respect to this clone: Its recognized antigen is unknown. No base quality values were provided; no much bigger clone lies one nucleotide off.

The cohort consisted of some 730 healthy bone marrow donors. At the time of sampling, all cohort members were nominally healthy, though unrecorded immune exposures were likely present. The donor tested CMV seronegative, placing the donor among the 350 to 400 seronegative members of the cohort. A peripheral blood sample was collected from each donor, and TCR beta sequencing was performed on peripheral blood mononuclear cells. The Qiagen DNeasy Blood Extraction Kit was used to extract genomic DNA from the blood cell samples. The study at large found these results: Broadly in line with IMGT annotations, most TCR beta V segments showed up in productive rearrangements about 87% or about 30% of the time in an earlier analysis of a few hundred of the donors. Over 15 rarely observed V segments, including chromosome 9 orphons, were excluded from the earlier analysis of several hundred of the donors because counts were too low. A later analysis found that HLA-associated TCR beta chains were more clonally expanded and had lower generation probabilities than equally common non-associated chains. In a later analysis, most CMV-associated TCR beta chains were found to appear HLA-restricted, with HLA associations seemingly driven largely by CMV exposure. This cohort had only TCR beta chains sequenced, and the lack of alpha or paired-chain data limited which features could be detected. Because some donors lacked HLA typing at each locus, the association tests relied only on the typed subset. Immune exposure information for the cohort was limited to CMV serostatus. A later genetic analysis reported fewer N-insertions in productive TCRs among donors in an Asian-associated ancestry cluster than the approximately 670-donor mean. At a false discovery rate of 0.05, a later analysis linked some 17,000 TCR beta sequences to specific HLA alleles. Three of the identified cytomegalovirus-associated TCR beta chains were confirmed in vitro to be specific for cytomegalovirus antigens. A further reported finding was that TCR beta sequences accurately predicted the HLA-A and HLA-B alleles for most subjects in the first cohort. A later analysis reported that several top co-occurrence clusters appeared linked to parvovirus B19, influenza, CMV and Epstein-Barr virus. In a later analysis, TCR association rates were found to vary across HLA loci, with the most associated TCRs seen for DRB1 alleles and the fewest for HLA-C alleles. An association between a missense DCLRE1C variant and V-gene and J-gene trimming of TCR beta chains was found in a later genetic analysis and replicated in an independent cohort. Most TCR sequences were observed very rarely across donors, whereas some public TCRs were present in many individuals. A total of around 150 TCR beta chains were listed by the study as associated with cytomegalovirus. In both the original and validation cohorts, the classifier was reported to diagnose cytomegalovirus status with high specificity and sensitivity. The authors suggested that the approach could potentially be extended to other disease states and immunological phenotypes. Presence/absence analyses assumed roughly uniform sequencing depth across donors, an assumption that may not hold. Linkage disequilibrium might explain the correlated functional status among segregating V segments, but an unknown experimental factor could not be excluded. Strong co-occurrence of HLA alleles, especially DR and DQ, made assigning TCR associations to individual alleles difficult. The sequencing pipeline was judged likely to have produced a cluster of highly shared sequence variants as a technical artifact.

Receptor libraries were prepared by the immunoSEQ multiplex PCR assay. For the multiplex PCR, a mixture combining 60 forward primers for TCR Vbeta segments and 13 reverse primers for TCR Jbeta segments was used. The CDR3 region of rearranged TCR beta genes was amplified from genomic DNA with a multiplex PCR assay. On the Illumina HiSeq System, the amplified TCR beta libraries were sequenced as 87-base-pair reads. From the authors' description of their analysis: A later analysis tallied 75 million to 85 million unique TCR beta chains across the 700 or so repertoires, and approximately 11 million of those chains were shared by two or more donors. To remove PCR and sequencing errors, raw reads were error-corrected and collapsed into unique sequences using a nearest-neighbor algorithm that merged closely related sequences. Alignment of CDR3 sequences to IMGT reference sequences was used to assign V, D and J gene segments. For a sequence to be retained, at least a six-nucleotide match to both a V gene segment and a J gene segment was required. Rearrangements were called productive when the CDR3 lacked stop codons and stayed in frame with V and J; all others were non-productive. CDR3 was defined by IMGT convention, running from the second conserved V-encoded cysteine to the conserved J-encoded phenylalanine. The earlier analysis of 587 of the donors excluded sequences that lacked an unambiguous match to a single V gene segment. An earlier analysis of 550 to 650 of the donors classified V segments as functional when productive rearrangements were above 56.7% and as segregating when the standard deviation between donors was above 5%. A statistical classification framework was built to diagnose cytomegalovirus status from the catalog of TCR beta chain sequences. In a later analysis, TCR nucleotide sequences were compared against IMGT/GENE-DB human TR gene sequences so that V and J genes could be assigned. Using the TCRdist pipeline, a later analysis assigned CDR3 sequences along with most-parsimonious VDJ recombination scenarios. In a later analysis, each TCR beta chain was defined by its CDR3 amino acid sequence together with its V-gene family, and reads lacking a unique V-gene family were excluded. As a way to deal with suspected cross-contamination and a sequencing artifact, a later analysis dropped nearly 600 nucleotide sequences that were highly shared and had low generation probability. In a later analysis, a clonal expansion index for each public chain was calculated from normalized within-repertoire ranks of inferred template counts. In a later analysis, generation probabilities were computed with a VDJ recombination model fitted to out-of-frame rearrangements, and the resulting probabilities were checked against IGoR. In a later analysis, hypergeometric tests were used to score TCR-TCR, TCR-HLA and TCR-CMV co-occurrence, with a repertoire-size bias correction applied to TCR pairs. To estimate false discovery rates, a later analysis permuted the HLA or CMV assignments 20 times. In a later analysis, co-occurring TCRs were grouped with DBSCAN, and TCRdist sequence similarity was added when clustering was performed within HLA-allele-positive subsets. Repertoires with fewer than 30,000 or more than 120,000 public chains, plus five repertoires with anomalous nucleotide sharing, were excluded from co-occurrence clustering. TCRdb obtained this table from immuneACCESS and retained in-frame rearrangements with V and J assigned. These tables miss some clones; where compared with another copy, unresolved V genes account for less than half of the shortfall, and the remainder is unexplained. D and trimming were read from the DNA, whereas the V and J calls and clone size are those reported in that table. The sample table records over 150,000 clones; 70% to 80% of these occur just once. 2.9% of the sample comes from the top ten.

This TCR came from a woman aged 25 to 45 in good health and CMV-seronegative. The specimen sequenced was PBMCs.

This receptor carries the CDR3 CASSRDRAGANVLTF. Here is the DNA: TGTGCCAGCAGCAGAGACAGGGCTGGGGCCAACGTCCTGACTTTC. The sequence links TRBV9 to TRBJ2-6; 7 bases in between match TRBD1. The CDR3 starts with the cysteine, ends with the phenylalanine, and has 15 residues. The CDR3 DNA has 45 bases and is translated from base 1. Clipping removes 4 bases from V and 2 bases from J, with 3 as the unmatched junction base count. From a lookup of the germline V gene, CDR1 and CDR2 are SGDLS and YYNGEE.